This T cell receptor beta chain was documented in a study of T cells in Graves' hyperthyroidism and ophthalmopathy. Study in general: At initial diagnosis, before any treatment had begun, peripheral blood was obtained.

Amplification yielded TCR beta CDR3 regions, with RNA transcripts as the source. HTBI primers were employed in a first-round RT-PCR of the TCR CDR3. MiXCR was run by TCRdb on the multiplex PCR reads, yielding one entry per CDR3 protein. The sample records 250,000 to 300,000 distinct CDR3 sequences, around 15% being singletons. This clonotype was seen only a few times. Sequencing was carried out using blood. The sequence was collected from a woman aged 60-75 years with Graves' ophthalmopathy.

The CDR3 nucleotides read TGTGCCAGCAGCGACAGGCGGCTCGAGACCCAGTACTTC. Its protein is CASSDRRLETQYF. The chain combines TRBV2 with TRBJ2-5, with D perhaps TRBD1 (6 bases). CDR1 is SNHLY and CDR2 is FYNNEI in the germline V gene. The germline V and J ends were trimmed by 6 bases and 5 bases, with 13 bases remaining between them. CDR3 size: 13 residues.